Shown below are 2 T cell receptor beta chains from a single sample sequenced in a study of brain T cells in children with intractable seizures. Libraries were prepared by immunoSEQ multiplex PCR; TCRdb keeps only in-frame clonotypes and omits some of them. The data show about 110,000 clones, with approximately 94% seen just once and approximately 3.9% held by the top ten. Specimen: peripheral blood, collected at surgery. These receptors were collected from a boy in the first two years of life with hemimegalencephaly and intractable seizures.

The V and J genes are TRBV5-6 and TRBJ1-2; D might be TRBD1 (5 bases). Trimming shortened V by 5 bases and J by 5 bases, and 16 bases separated the two germline ends. Looked up from germline, CDR1 is SGHDT and CDR2 is YYEEEE. CDR3 length: 14 amino acids. The CDR3 nucleotides are TGTGCCAGCAGTATGACCGGGACCTCATATGGCTACACCTTC. The encoded protein is CASSMTGTSYGYTF.

This rearrangement joins TRBV19 to TRBJ1-5; 9 nucleotides line up with TRBD1. The CDR3 is made up of 15 amino acids. Per germline, CDR1 LNHDA and CDR2 SQIVND (reference sequence). Trimming removed 1 base from V and 2 bases from J; junction bases left unmatched: 0. CDR3 in DNA: TGTGCCAGTAGTATAGGGGACAGGGGCAATCAGCCCCAGCATTTT. It is translated as CASSIGDRGNQPQHF.